Following are 6 T cell receptor beta chains from one sample sequenced in a study of shared T cell receptors in the human thymus. Some clones are missing from TCRdb's copy, which holds only in-frame ones; the method was immunoSEQ multiplex PCR. The data show 650,000 to 950,000 clones, 70% to 90% seen once. These data were likewise used in another study, on human thymus T cells.

Material: thymocytes. The source is a girl in the first two years of life with a congenital heart defect.

This chain connects TRBV5-1 to TRBJ2-7, with D tentatively TRBD2 (5 bases). Per the germline V gene, CDR1 is SGHRS and CDR2 is YFSETQ. The germline V and J ends were trimmed by 0 bases and 3 bases, with 10 bases remaining between them. The CDR3 loop spans 14 amino acids. CDR3 coding DNA: TGCGCCAGCAGCTTGGCCCGGGATCTCTACGAGCAGTACTTC. Protein: CASSLARDLYEQYF. Complete variable domain (other parts from reference TRBV5-1 and TRBJ2-7): KAGVTQTPRYLIKTRGQQVTLSCSPISGHRSVSWYQQTPGQGLQFLFEYFSETQRNKGNFPGRFSGRQFSNSRSEMNVSTLELGDSALYLCASSLARDLYEQYFGPGTRLTVT.

The chain links TRBV2 to TRBJ1-5; TRBD1 matches 8 bases. Germline CDR1 SNHLY, CDR2 FYNNEI. With V trimmed by 8 bases and J by 5 bases, 5 bases remained unmatched. The length of the CDR3 is 13 residues. The CDR3 bases are TGTGCCAGCTCAACAGGGGGTTATCAGCCCCAGCATTTT. Residues: CASSTGGYQPQHF.

This clone showed up just once. This sequence joins TRBV18 and TRBJ1-1; tentatively, D is TRBD1 (5 bases). The CDR3 is 14 residues long. Germline CDR1 and CDR2: KGHSH and LQKENI. The germline V and J ends were trimmed by 6 bases and 4 bases, with 15 bases remaining between them. The CDR3 is CASSPGDLGTEAFF. The CDR3 DNA sequence: TGTGCCAGCTCTCCGGGGGACTTAGGCACTGAAGCTTTCTTT.

In its sample, this clone was seen once. The rearrangement links TRBV30 to TRBJ2-7; weak D call: TRBD2 (5 bases). Looked up from germline, CDR1 is GTSNPN and CDR2 is SVGIG (reference sequence). The CDR3 runs 15 residues. Between the trimmed V and J ends, which lost 0 bases and 2 bases, there was a span of 14 bases. Here the CDR3 DNA reads TGTGCCTGGAGTGTAGGGCCCGCGGGTCCCTACGAGCAGTACTTC. Residues: CAWSVGPAGPYEQYF.

Written as DNA, the CDR3 is TGTGCCTGGAGTGAACTTTTGAACACTGAAGCTTTCTTT. As protein: CAWSELLNTEAFF. This chain links TRBV30 with TRBJ1-1; D remains unclear. Germline V lookup: CDR1 GTSNPN, CDR2 SVGIG (reference sequence). There are 13 residues in the CDR3. V was trimmed by 1 base and J by 0 bases, leaving 6 bases between them.

In its sample, this clone was seen a few times. DNA for the CDR3: TGTGCCACCAGCAGTCTGTGGTCAGGAAAGGACTACGAGCAGTACTTC. It is translated as CATSSLWSGKDYEQYF. V is TRBV15 and J is TRBJ2-7; D is unresolved. V was clipped by 3 bases and J by 3 bases, with 18 bases between them. CDR1 LNHNV and CDR2 YYDKDF come from the germline V gene (reference sequence). The CDR3 length is 16 residues.